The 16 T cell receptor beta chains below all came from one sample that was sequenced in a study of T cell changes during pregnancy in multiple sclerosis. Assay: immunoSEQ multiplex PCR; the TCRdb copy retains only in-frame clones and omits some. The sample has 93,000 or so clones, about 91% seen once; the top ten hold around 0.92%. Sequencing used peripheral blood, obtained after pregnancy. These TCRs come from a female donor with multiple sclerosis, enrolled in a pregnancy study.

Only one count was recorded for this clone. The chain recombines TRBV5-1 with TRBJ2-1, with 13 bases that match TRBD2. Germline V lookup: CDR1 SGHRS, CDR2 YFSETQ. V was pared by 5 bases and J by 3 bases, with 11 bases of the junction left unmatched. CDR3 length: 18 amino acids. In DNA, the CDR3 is TGCGCCAGCAGAGCCGGGACTAGCGGGATAGTCGACTACAATGAGCAGTTCTTC. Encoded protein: CASRAGTSGIVDYNEQFF.

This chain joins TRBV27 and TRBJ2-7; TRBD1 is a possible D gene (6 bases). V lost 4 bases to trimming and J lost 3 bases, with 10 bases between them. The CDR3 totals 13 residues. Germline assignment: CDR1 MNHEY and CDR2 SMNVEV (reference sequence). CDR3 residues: CASSWTQGYEQYF. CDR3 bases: TGTGCCAGCAGTTGGACACAGGGCTACGAGCAGTACTTC.

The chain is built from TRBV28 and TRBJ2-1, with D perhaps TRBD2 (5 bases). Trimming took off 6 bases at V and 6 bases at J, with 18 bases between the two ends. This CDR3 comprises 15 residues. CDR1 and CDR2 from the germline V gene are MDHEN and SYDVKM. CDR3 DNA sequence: TGTGCCAGCAGCCTCCGGGATAATGGCCCCAATGAGCAGTTCTTC. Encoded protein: CASSLRDNGPNEQFF.

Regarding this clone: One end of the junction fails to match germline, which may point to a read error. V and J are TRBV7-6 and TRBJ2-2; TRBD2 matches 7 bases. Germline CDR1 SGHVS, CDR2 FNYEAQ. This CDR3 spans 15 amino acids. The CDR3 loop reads CASSLAASGTGELFF. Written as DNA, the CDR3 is TGTGCCAGCAGCCTAGCGGCATCAGGCACCGGGGAGCTGTTTTTT.

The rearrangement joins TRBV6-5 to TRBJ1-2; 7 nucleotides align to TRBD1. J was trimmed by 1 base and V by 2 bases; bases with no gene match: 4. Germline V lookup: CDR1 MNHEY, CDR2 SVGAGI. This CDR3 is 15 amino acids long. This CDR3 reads CASSYQQGNNYGYTF. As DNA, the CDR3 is TGTGCCAGCAGTTACCAACAGGGGAATAACTATGGCTACACCTTC.

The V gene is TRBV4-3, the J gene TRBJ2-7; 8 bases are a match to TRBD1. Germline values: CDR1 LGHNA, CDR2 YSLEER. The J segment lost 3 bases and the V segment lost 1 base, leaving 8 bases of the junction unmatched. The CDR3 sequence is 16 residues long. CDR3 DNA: TGCGCCAGCAGCCAAGGTCAGGGGGCGCCCGGCTACGAGCAGTACTTC. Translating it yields CASSQGQGAPGYEQYF.

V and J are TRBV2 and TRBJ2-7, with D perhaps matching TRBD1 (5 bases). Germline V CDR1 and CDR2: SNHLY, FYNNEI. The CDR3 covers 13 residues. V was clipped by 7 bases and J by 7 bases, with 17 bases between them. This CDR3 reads CASTTFGAREQYF. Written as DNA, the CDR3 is TGTGCCAGCACCACTTTTGGGGCTCGGGAGCAGTACTTC.

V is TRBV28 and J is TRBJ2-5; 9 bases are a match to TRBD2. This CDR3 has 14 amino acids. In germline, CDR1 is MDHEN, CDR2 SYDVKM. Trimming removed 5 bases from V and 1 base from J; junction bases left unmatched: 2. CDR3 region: CASSRSGGQETQYF. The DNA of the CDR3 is TGTGCCAGCAGTCGTAGCGGGGGCCAAGAGACCCAGTACTTC. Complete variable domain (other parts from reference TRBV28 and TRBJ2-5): DVKVTQSSRYLVKRTGEKVFLECVQDMDHENMFWYRQDPGLGLRLIYFSYDVKMKEKGDIPEGYSVSREKKERFSLILESASTNQTSMYLCASSRSGGQETQYFGPGTRLLVL.

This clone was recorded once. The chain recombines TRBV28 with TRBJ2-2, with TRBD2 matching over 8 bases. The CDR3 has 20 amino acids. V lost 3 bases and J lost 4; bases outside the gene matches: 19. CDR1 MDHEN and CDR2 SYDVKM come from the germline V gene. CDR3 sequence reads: CASSFPPRISGTLSTGELFF. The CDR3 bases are TGTGCCAGCAGTTTCCCCCCCCGAATTAGCGGGACCCTGAGCACCGGGGAGCTGTTTTTT.

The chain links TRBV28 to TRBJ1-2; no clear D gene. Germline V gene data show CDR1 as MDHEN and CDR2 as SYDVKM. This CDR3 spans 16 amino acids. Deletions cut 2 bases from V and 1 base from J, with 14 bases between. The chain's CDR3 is CASSLGKLLSNYGYTF. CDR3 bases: TGTGCCAGCAGTTTAGGAAAATTACTAAGTAACTATGGCTACACCTTC.

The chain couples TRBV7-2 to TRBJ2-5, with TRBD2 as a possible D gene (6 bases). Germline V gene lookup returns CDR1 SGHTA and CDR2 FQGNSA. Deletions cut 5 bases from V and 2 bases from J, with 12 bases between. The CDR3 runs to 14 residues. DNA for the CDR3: TGTGCCAGCAGCAAATCCGGGAGTCAAGAGACCCAGTACTTC. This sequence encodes CASSKSGSQETQYF.

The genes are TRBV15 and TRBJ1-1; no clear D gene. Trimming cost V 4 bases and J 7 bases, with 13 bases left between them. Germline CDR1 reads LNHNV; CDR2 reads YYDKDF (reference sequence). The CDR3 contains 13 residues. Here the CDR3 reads CATSIKQSGEAFF. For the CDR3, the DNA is TGTGCCACCAGCATAAAACAGTCCGGTGAAGCTTTCTTT.

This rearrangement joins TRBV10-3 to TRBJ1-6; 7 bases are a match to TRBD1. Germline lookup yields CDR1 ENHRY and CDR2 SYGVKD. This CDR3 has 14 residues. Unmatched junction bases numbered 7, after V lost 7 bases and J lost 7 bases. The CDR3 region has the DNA TGTGCCATCAACAGACAGGGCCAGAATTCACCCCTCCACTTT. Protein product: CAINRQGQNSPLHF.

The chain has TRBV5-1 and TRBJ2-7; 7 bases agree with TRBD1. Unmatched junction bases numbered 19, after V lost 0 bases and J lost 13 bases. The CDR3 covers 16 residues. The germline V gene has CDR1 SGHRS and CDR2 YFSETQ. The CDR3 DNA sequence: TGCGCCAGCAGCTTGGAGCGTTTGGGGGACAGAGTCGAACGTTACTTC. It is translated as CASSLERLGDRVERYF. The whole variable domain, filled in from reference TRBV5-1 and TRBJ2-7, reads KAGVTQTPRYLIKTRGQQVTLSCSPISGHRSVSWYQQTPGQGLQFLFEYFSETQRNKGNFPGRFSGRQFSNSRSEMNVSTLELGDSALYLCASSLERLGDRVERYFGPGTRLTVT.

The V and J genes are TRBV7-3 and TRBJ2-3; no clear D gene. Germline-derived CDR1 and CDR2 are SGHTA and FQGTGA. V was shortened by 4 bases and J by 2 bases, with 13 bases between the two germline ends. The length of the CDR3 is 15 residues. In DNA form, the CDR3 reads TGTGCCAGCAGCTCCCTAGGTGCCGCCACAGATACGCAGTATTTT. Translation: CASSSLGAATDTQYF.

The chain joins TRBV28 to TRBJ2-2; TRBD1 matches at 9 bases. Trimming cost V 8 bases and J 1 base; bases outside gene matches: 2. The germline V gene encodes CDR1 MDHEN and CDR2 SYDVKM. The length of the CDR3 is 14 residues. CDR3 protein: CASDRGGNTGELFF. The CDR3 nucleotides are TGTGCCAGCGACAGGGGGGGGAACACCGGGGAGCTGTTTTTT.